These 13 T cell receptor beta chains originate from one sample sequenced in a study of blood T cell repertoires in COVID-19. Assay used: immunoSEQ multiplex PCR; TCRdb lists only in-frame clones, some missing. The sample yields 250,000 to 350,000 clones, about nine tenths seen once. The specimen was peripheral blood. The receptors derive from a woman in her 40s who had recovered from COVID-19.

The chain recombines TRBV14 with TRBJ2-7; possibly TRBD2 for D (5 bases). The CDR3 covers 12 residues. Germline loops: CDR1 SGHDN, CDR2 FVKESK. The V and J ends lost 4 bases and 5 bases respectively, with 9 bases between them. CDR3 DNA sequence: TGTGCCAGCAGCCGATCGACTAACGAGCAGTACTTC. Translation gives CASSRSTNEQYF.

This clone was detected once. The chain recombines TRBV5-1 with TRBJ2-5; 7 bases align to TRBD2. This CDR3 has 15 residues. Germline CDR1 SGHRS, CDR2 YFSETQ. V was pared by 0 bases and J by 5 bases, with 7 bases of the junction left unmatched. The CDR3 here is CASSLGSGTGETQYF. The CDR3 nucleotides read TGCGCCAGCAGCTTGGGGAGCGGGACCGGGGAGACCCAGTACTTC.

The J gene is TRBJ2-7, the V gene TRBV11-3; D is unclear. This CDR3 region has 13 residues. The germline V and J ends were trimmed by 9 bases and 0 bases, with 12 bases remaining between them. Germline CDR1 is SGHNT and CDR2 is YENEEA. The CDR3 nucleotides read TGTGCCAGTGGGCTGGGCCCCTCCTACGAGCAGTACTTC. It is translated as CASGLGPSYEQYF.

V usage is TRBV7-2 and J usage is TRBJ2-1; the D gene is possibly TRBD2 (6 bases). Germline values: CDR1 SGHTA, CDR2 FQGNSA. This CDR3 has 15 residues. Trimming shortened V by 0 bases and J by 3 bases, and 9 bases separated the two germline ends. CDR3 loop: CASSLAEGVYNEQFF. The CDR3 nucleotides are TGTGCCAGCAGCTTAGCGGAGGGAGTCTACAATGAGCAGTTCTTC.

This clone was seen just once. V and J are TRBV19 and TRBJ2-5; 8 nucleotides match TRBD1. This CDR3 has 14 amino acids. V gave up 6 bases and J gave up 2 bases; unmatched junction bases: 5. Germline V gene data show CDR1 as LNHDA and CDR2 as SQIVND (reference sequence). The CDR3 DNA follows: TGTGCCAGTAGAAGGACAGGGACACAAGAGACCCAGTACTTC. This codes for CASRRTGTQETQYF.

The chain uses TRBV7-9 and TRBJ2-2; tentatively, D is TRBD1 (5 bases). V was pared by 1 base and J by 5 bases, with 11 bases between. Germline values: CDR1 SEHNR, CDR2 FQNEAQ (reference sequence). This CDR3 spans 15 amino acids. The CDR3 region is CASSLVGSGTGELFF. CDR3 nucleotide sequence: TGTGCCAGCAGCTTAGTGGGCTCAGGGACCGGGGAGCTGTTTTTT.

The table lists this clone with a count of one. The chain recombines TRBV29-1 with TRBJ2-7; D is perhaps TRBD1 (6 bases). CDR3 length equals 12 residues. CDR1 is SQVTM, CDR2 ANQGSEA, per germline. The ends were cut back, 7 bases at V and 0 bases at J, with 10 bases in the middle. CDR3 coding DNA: TGCAGCGCGCAGGGGAGCTCCTACGAGCAGTACTTC. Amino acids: CSAQGSSYEQYF.

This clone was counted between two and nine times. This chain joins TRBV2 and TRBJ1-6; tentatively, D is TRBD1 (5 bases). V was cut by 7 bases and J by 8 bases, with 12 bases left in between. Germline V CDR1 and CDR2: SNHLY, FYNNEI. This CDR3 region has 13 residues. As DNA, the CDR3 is TGTGCCAGCACACAGGTCCTGGATTCACCCCTCCACTTT. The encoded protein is CASTQVLDSPLHF.

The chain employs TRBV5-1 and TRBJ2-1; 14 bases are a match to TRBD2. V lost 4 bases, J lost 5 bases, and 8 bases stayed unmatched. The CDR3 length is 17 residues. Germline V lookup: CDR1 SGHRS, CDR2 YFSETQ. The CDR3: CASSQRTSGRNNNEQFF. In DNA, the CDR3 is TGCGCCAGCAGCCAACGGACTAGCGGGAGGAATAACAATGAGCAGTTCTTC.

CDR3 sequence reads: CASTRWALPNTGELFF. CDR3 bases: TGCGCCAGCACCCGGTGGGCCCTCCCAAACACCGGGGAGCTGTTTTTT. The chain links TRBV5-1 to TRBJ2-2; no clear D. The CDR3 runs 16 residues. Trimming took off 6 bases at V and 2 bases at J, with 17 bases between the two ends. CDR1 is SGHRS, CDR2 YFSETQ, per germline. The variable domain in full, with the rest retrieved from reference TRBV5-1 and TRBJ2-2, is KAGVTQTPRYLIKTRGQQVTLSCSPISGHRSVSWYQQTPGQGLQFLFEYFSETQRNKGNFPGRFSGRQFSNSRSEMNVSTLELGDSALYLCASTRWALPNTGELFFGEGSRLTVL.

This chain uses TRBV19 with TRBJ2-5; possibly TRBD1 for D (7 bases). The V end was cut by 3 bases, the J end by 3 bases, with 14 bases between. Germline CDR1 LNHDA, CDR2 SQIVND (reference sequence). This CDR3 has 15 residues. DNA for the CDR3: TGTGCCAGTAGTATCTTCGGGGGACAGAAAGAGACCCAGTACTTC. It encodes CASSIFGGQKETQYF.

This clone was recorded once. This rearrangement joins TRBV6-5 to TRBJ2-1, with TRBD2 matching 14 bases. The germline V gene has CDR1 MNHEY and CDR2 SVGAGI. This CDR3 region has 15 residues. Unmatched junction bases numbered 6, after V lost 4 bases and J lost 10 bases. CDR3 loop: CASSFPGTSGSEQFF. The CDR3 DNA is TGTGCCAGCAGTTTCCCCGGGACTAGCGGGAGCGAGCAGTTCTTC.

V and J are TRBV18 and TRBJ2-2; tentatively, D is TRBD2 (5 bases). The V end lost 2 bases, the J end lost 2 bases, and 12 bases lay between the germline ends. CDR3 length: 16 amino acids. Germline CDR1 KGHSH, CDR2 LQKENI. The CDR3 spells CASSPSRDVNTGELFF. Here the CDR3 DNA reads TGTGCCAGCTCACCATCCCGGGATGTTAACACCGGGGAGCTGTTTTTT.